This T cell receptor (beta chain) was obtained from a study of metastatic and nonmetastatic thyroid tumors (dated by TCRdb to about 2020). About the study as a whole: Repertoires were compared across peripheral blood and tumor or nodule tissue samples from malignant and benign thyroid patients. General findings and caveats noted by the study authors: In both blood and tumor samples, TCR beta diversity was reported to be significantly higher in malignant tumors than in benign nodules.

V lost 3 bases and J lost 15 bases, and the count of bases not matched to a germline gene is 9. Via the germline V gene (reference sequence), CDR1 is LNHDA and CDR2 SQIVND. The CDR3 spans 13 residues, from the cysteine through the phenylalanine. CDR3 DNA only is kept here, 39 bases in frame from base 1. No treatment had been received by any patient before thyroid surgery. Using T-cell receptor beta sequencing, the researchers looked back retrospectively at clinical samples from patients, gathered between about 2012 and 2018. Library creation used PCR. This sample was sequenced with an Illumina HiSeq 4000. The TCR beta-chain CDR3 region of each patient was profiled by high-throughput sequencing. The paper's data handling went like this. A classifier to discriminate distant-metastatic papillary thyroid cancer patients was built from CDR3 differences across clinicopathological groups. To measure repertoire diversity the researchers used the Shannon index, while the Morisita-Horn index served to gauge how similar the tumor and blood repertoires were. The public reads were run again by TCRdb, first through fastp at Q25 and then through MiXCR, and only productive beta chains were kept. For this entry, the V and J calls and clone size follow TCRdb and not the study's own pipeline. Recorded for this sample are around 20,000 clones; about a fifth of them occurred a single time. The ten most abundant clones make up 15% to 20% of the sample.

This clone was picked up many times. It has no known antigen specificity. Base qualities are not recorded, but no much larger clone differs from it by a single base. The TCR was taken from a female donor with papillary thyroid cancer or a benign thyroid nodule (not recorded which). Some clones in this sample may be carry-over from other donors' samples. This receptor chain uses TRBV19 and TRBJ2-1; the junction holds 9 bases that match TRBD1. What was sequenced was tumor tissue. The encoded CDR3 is CASSMDRGPSLFF. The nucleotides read TGTGCCAGTAGTATGGACAGGGGCCCCTCGTTGTTCTTC. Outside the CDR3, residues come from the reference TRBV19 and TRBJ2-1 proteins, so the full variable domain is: DGGITQSPKYLFRKEGQNVTLSCEQNLNHDAMYWYRQDPGQGLRLIYYSQIVNDFQKGDIAEGYSVSREKKESFPLTVTSAQKNPTAFYLCASSMDRGPSLFFGPGTRLTVL.